Sequencing of this T cell receptor beta chain was carried out in a study of blood T cell repertoires in COVID-19. Study as a whole: Acute-phase and convalescent COVID-19 samples originated in the United States, Italy and Spain.

Trimming removed 4 bases from V and 1 base from J, with 10 bases in between. This CDR3 spans 14 amino acids. Germline CDR1 and CDR2: SGHDN and FVKESK. Only in-frame clones appear in the TCRdb table, and some are missing; sequencing was by immunoSEQ multiplex PCR. The sample contains fewer than 600,000 clones, around 89% of which appear only once. The TCR comes from a woman between 40 and 55 years old who had recovered from COVID-19. The genes are TRBV14 and TRBJ1-1; no clear D gene. The sample comprised PBMCs or T cells enriched from blood (not recorded which). CDR3 bases: TGTGCCAGCAGCCCGCCTCGGGGGAACACTGAAGCTTTCTTT. Amino acids: CASSPPRGNTEAFF.